These 10 T cell receptor beta chains share one sample of origin, sequenced in a study of CD4 T cells in relation to SARS-CoV-2 and coronaviruses. For these TCRs, the target antigens are not known. The method was immunoSEQ multiplex PCR; TCRdb's version includes in-frame clones alone and lacks a portion of them. Seen here are about 40,000 clones, over 75% observed once, and the top ten hold about 20%. The sample taken for sequencing was memory CD4+ T cells from PBMCs, cultured in vitro. The receptors here all came from an adult with COVID-19.

The J gene is TRBJ2-2, the V gene TRBV4-1; D call uncertain. The CDR3 is 16 residues long. V was trimmed by 1 base and J by 7 bases, leaving 16 bases between them. Germline V gives CDR1 MGHRA, CDR2 YSYEKL. CDR3 sequence reads: CASSQGPEIARGELFF. DNA for the CDR3: TGCGCCAGCAGCCAAGGGCCCGAAATAGCCCGCGGGGAGCTGTTTTTT.

This clone occurred a few times. The CDR3, as DNA: TGTGCCAGTACCCAGCCACTAGCTGGCACCGGGGAGCTGTTTTTT. Its protein product is CASTQPLAGTGELFF. The genes are TRBV19 and TRBJ2-2; D is possibly TRBD2 (6 bases). CDR3 length: 15 amino acids. V lost 7 bases to trimming and J lost 4 bases, with 16 bases between them. From germline, CDR1 is LNHDA and CDR2 SQIVND (reference sequence).

The rearrangement uses TRBV15 and TRBJ1-1, with a tentative D call TRBD1 (5 bases). With 0 bases removed from V and 6 bases from J, the gap between germline ends came to 11 bases. CDR1 and CDR2 (germline): LNHNV, YYDKDF (reference sequence). CDR3 length equals 14 residues. This CDR3 reads CATSRDREGPEAFF. Written as DNA, the CDR3 is TGTGCCACCAGCAGAGACAGGGAAGGCCCTGAAGCTTTCTTT. Supplemented by reference TRBV15 and TRBJ1-1, the full variable domain reads DAMVIQNPRYQVTQFGKPVTLSCSQTLNHNVMYWYQQKSSQAPKLLFHYYDKDFNNEADTPDNFQSRRPNTSFCFLDIRSPGLGDTAMYLCATSRDREGPEAFFGQGTRLTVV.

The genes are TRBV28 and TRBJ1-5; D is unclear. In germline, CDR1 is MDHEN, CDR2 SYDVKM. V dropped 6 bases and J dropped 4 bases, with 4 bases sitting between them. The CDR3 consists of 11 residues. The DNA for the CDR3 is TGTGCCAGCAGCCCTAATCAGCCCCAGCATTTT. Translated: CASSPNQPQHF.

V and J are TRBV7-6 and TRBJ2-3; 11 nucleotides agree with TRBD2. The CDR3 sequence is 16 residues long. Germline V gene data show CDR1 as SGHVS and CDR2 as FNYEAQ. Trimming took 4 bases from V and 5 from J; bases not matched to a gene: 8. This chain's CDR3 is CASSYSSGTSGDTQYF. Here the CDR3 DNA reads TGTGCCAGCAGCTATTCCTCCGGGACTAGCGGAGATACGCAGTATTTT.

The rearrangement joins TRBV15 to TRBJ1-2, with TRBD1 matching over 7 bases. Germline lookup yields CDR1 LNHNV and CDR2 YYDKDF (reference sequence). The CDR3 sequence is 14 residues long. V was clipped by 3 bases and J by 3 bases; unmatched bases: 4. CDR3: CATSSSTGDYGYTF. The CDR3 nucleotides are TGTGCCACCAGCAGTAGTACAGGGGACTATGGCTACACCTTC.

V usage is TRBV19 and J usage is TRBJ1-4; perhaps TRBD1 as D (5 bases). The V and J ends lost 8 bases and 0 bases respectively, with 10 bases between them. The CDR3 contains 14 residues. Germline CDR1 and CDR2: LNHDA and SQIVND (reference sequence). CDR3 coding DNA: TGTGCCAGTGGGGGAAGTGCAACTAATGAAAAACTGTTTTTT. Protein product: CASGGSATNEKLFF.

The gene calls are TRBV9 and TRBJ2-3; the D is unclear. The germline V gene has CDR1 SGDLS and CDR2 YYNGEE. V gave up 4 bases and J gave up 4 bases, with 19 bases separating them. This CDR3 has 16 amino acids. The CDR3 DNA reads TGTGCCAGCAGCCCACGCGCCCGGTCTAGAGCAGATACGCAGTATTTT. Translating gives CASSPRARSRADTQYF.

The J gene is TRBJ2-5, the V gene TRBV28; 9 bases map to TRBD1. Looked up from germline, CDR1 is MDHEN and CDR2 is SYDVKM. The ends lost 1 base at V and 5 bases at J; junction bases unmatched: 11. The CDR3 loop spans 17 amino acids. The CDR3 DNA is TGTGCCAGCAGTTTATATTTACGGGACAGGGATTCGGAGACCCAGTACTTC. As protein: CASSLYLRDRDSETQYF.

The V and J genes are TRBV28 and TRBJ2-1, with 8 positions matching TRBD1. The V gene end was trimmed by 4 bases and the J gene end by 7 bases; junction bases not matched to a gene: 6. The length of the CDR3 is 14 residues. Germline lookup yields CDR1 MDHEN and CDR2 SYDVKM. The CDR3 nucleotides are TGTGCCAGCAGTTCGGGACAGGCGACGAATGAGCAGTTCTTC. It encodes CASSSGQATNEQFF. The complete variable domain, with remaining parts taken from reference TRBV28 and TRBJ2-1, reads DVKVTQSSRYLVKRTGEKVFLECVQDMDHENMFWYRQDPGLGLRLIYFSYDVKMKEKGDIPEGYSVSREKKERFSLILESASTNQTSMYLCASSSGQATNEQFFGPGTRLTVL.